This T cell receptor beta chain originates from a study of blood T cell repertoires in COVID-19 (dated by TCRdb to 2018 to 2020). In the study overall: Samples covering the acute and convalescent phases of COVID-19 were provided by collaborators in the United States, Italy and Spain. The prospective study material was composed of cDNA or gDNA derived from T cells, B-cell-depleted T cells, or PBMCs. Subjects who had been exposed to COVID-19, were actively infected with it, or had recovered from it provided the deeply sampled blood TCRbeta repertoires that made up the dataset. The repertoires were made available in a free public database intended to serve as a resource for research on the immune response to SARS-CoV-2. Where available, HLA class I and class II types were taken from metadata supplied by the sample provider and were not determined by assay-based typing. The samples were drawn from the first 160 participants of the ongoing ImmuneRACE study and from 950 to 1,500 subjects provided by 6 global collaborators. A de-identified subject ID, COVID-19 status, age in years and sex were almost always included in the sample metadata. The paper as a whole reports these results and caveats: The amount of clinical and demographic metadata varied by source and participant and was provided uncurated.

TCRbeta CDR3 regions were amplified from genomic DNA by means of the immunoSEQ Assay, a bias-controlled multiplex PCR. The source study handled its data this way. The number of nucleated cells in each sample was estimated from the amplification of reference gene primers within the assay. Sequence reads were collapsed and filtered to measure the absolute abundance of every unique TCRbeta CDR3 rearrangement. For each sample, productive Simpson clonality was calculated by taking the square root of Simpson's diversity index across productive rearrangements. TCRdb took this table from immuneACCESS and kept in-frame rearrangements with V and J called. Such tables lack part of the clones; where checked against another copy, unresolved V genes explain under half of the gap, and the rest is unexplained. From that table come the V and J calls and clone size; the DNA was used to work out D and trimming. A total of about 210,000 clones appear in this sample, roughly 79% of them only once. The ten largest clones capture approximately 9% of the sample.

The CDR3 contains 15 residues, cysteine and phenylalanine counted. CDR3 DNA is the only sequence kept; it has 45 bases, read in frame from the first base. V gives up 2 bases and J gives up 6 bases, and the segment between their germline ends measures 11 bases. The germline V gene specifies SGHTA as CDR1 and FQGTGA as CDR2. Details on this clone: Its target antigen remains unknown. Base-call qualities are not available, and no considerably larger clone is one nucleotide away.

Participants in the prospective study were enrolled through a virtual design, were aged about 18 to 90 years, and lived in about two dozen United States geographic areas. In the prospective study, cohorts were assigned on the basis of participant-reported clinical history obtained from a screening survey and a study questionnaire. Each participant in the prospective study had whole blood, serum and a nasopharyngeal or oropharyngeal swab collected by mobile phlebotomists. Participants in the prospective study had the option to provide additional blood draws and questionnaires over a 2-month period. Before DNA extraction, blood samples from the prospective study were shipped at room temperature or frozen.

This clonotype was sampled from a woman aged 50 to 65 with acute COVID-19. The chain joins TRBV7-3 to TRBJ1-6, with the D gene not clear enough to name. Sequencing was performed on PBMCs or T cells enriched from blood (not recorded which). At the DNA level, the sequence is TGTGCCAGCAGCTTACAGCCCGGAGCTAATTCACCCCTCCACTTT. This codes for CASSLQPGANSPLHF.